One and the same sample provided the 23 T cell receptor beta chains below, sequenced in a study of spatial heterogeneity in lung cancer. The time point here: sample taken at primary tumor resection. The sequenced material consisted of unsorted whole RNA from tumor, nontumor lung or frozen PBMC. TCRdb passed the 5' RACE reads through MiXCR, listing each CDR3 protein once. The sample contains tens of thousands of distinct CDR3 sequences, roughly 7% of which appear only once. Sequencing was performed on PBMCs, taken at surgery. Receptors originate from a female donor with early-stage non-small cell lung cancer.

This clonotype showed up just a few times. This chain joins TRBV9 and TRBJ2-1, with 8 bases lining up with TRBD1. The CDR3 loop spans 16 amino acids. Looked up from germline, CDR1 is SGDLS and CDR2 is YYNGEE. V lost 3 bases, J lost 3 bases, and 8 bases stayed unmatched. CDR3 DNA: TGTGCCAGCAGCGCCGGTCCGGACAGGGTCTACAATGAGCAGTTCTTC. Translated: CASSAGPDRVYNEQFF.

This clonotype was recorded at least ten times. The chain employs TRBV12-3 or TRBV12-4 and TRBJ1-5; D is perhaps TRBD1 (5 bases). CDR3 length: 14 amino acids. Trimming shortened V by 3 bases and J by 2 bases, and 8 bases separated the two germline ends. In DNA, the CDR3 is TGTGCCAGCAGTTTGGCGGGGGGCAATCAGCCCCAGCATTTT. It yields the protein CASSLAGGNQPQHF.

There are many counts of this clonotype. The chain couples TRBV7-9 to TRBJ2-5, with 12 bases fitting TRBD2. Germline V gene lookup returns CDR1 SEHNR and CDR2 FQNEAQ (reference sequence). This CDR3 is built from 15 residues. The ends lost 6 bases at V and 4 bases at J; junction bases unmatched: 6. The CDR3 DNA reads as TGTGCCAGCAGTTACCCTAGCGGGGGGGCAGAGACCCAGTACTTC. The encoded protein is CASSYPSGGAETQYF.

This clonotype showed up many times. The chain employs TRBV5-1 and TRBJ2-5, with TRBD2 matching 7 bases. The CDR3 is made up of 14 amino acids. Germline lookup yields CDR1 SGHRS and CDR2 YFSETQ. V shed 4 bases and J 2 bases; nucleotides not matched to a gene: 5. CDR3 residues: CASSTPGLQETQYF. The CDR3 DNA sequence: TGCGCCAGCAGCACCCCGGGACTACAAGAGACCCAGTACTTC.

This clonotype was picked up many times. This chain joins TRBV18 and TRBJ2-5; weak D call: TRBD1 (6 bases). The germline CDR1 and CDR2 sequences are KGHSH and LQKENI. The CDR3 loop spans 14 amino acids. V was clipped by 3 bases and J by 7 bases, with 15 bases between them. CDR3 DNA sequence: TGTGCCAGCTCACCTGCACAGGGCCAGACGACCCAGTACTTC. It specifies CASSPAQGQTTQYF.

There are many counts of this clonotype. This sequence joins TRBV6-5 and TRBJ2-5, with TRBD1 matching 7 bases. The ends lost 6 bases at V and 8 bases at J; junction bases unmatched: 12. CDR3 length equals 14 residues. Germline CDR1 and CDR2: MNHEY and SVGAGI. In DNA form, the CDR3 reads TGTGCCAGCAGCCCCACAGGGGCCGGGAAAACCCAGTACTTC. Encoded protein: CASSPTGAGKTQYF.

This clonotype was counted many times. The chain uses TRBV23-1 and TRBJ1-1; D is unclear. TRBV23-1 is treated as an ORF (open reading frame) with a function not yet certain. The CDR3 consists of 16 residues. V was trimmed by 0 bases and J by 3 bases, leaving 14 bases between them. The CDR3 protein is CASSQSNSEVDTEAFF. As DNA, the CDR3 is TGCGCCAGCAGTCAATCGAACTCGGAGGTTGACACTGAAGCTTTCTTT.

This clonotype appeared many times. V and J are TRBV20-1 and TRBJ1-6, with 10 bases aligning to TRBD1. Germline lookup yields CDR1 DFQATT and CDR2 SNEGSKA (reference sequence). The CDR3 has 13 amino acids. With 4 bases clipped from V and 7 bases from J, the junction kept 1 base outside the gene matches. For the CDR3, the DNA is TGCAGTGCTAAGGGACAGGGGAATTCACCCCTCCACTTT. It yields the protein CSAKGQGNSPLHF.

The chain employs TRBV3-1 and TRBJ1-6; a possible D gene is TRBD1 (5 bases). Germline CDR1 LGHDT, CDR2 YNNKEL (reference sequence). V lost 2 bases to trimming and J lost 7 bases, with 9 bases between them. The CDR3 is 14 residues long. CDR3: CASSQKGRNSPLHF. DNA for the CDR3: TGTGCCAGCAGCCAAAAGGGACGGAATTCACCCCTCCACTTT.

This clonotype occurred many times. The chain uses TRBV2 and TRBJ2-3, with D hard to call. V lost 6 bases, J lost 1 base, and 8 bases lay in between. This CDR3 has 13 residues. From germline, CDR1 is SNHLY and CDR2 FYNNEI. CDR3: CASSAQGTDTQYF. The CDR3 nucleotides read TGTGCCAGCAGCGCGCAGGGCACAGATACGCAGTATTTT.

This clonotype was found many times. The rearrangement uses TRBV6-2 or TRBV6-3 and TRBJ2-1; maybe TRBD2 (5 bases). CDR1 is MNHEY, CDR2 SVGEGT, per germline. Deletions cut 8 bases from V and 0 bases from J, with 5 bases between. CDR3 length: 12 amino acids. DNA for the CDR3: TGTGCCAGCGGGAGCTCCTACAATGAGCAGTTCTTC. It encodes CASGSSYNEQFF.

This clonotype showed up many times. J is TRBJ2-1 and V is TRBV7-3, with D possibly TRBD2 on 7 matching bases. The V end was cut by 5 bases, the J end by 2 bases, with 13 bases between. Looked up from germline, CDR1 is SGHTA and CDR2 is FQGTGA. The CDR3 totals 15 residues. The DNA for the CDR3 is TGTGCCAGCAGCCCCGCCGGGGGGCCCTACAATGAGCAGTTCTTC. It is translated as CASSPAGGPYNEQFF.

This clonotype was detected ten times or more. The gene calls are TRBV6-1 and TRBJ2-5; 10 nucleotides match TRBD2. This CDR3 has 16 amino acids. Germline CDR1 and CDR2: MNHNS and SASEGT. V was clipped by 6 bases and J by 0 bases; unmatched bases: 7. The CDR3 nucleotides read TGTGCCAGCAGCGGTCTTAGCGGGGGGTACCAAGAGACCCAGTACTTC. It encodes CASSGLSGGYQETQYF.

This clonotype was picked up a small number of times. The chain joins TRBV2 to TRBJ2-1; TRBD1 matches at 9 bases. The CDR3 contains 16 residues. V lost 10 bases, J lost 6 bases, and 16 bases stayed unmatched. Per the germline V gene, CDR1 is SNHLY and CDR2 is FYNNEI. The CDR3 DNA is TGTGCCACCAAAATCTCAGGGACAGGGTACGTCAATGAGCAGTTCTTC. It yields the protein CATKISGTGYVNEQFF.

The rearrangement uses TRBV30 and TRBJ2-7, with D possibly matching TRBD1 (6 bases). This CDR3 region has 13 residues. Trimming removed 6 bases from V and 0 bases from J, with 12 bases in between. Looked up from germline, CDR1 is GTSNPN and CDR2 is SVGIG (reference sequence). CDR3 in DNA: TGTGCCTGTTGGACAGAGGACTCCTACGAGCAGTACTTC. The encoded protein is CACWTEDSYEQYF.

This clonotype was detected many times. The chain recombines TRBV6-5 with TRBJ2-3; weak D call: TRBD1 (6 bases). The CDR3 totals 18 residues. The germline V and J ends were trimmed by 3 bases and 2 bases, with 21 bases remaining between them. Germline V gene lookup returns CDR1 MNHEY and CDR2 SVGAGI. The chain's CDR3 is CASSYFSFGQINTDTQYF. CDR3 coding DNA: TGTGCCAGCAGTTATTTTTCTTTCGGACAGATCAACACAGATACGCAGTATTTT.

The chain employs TRBV2 and TRBJ2-3; no clear D. The germline CDR1 and CDR2 sequences are SNHLY and FYNNEI. CDR3 length equals 14 residues. V was pared by 6 bases and J by 0 bases, with 10 bases between. CDR3 in DNA: TGTGCCAGCAGGGACGCCCTTAGCACAGATACGCAGTATTTT. Encoded protein: CASRDALSTDTQYF.

This clonotype was counted at least ten times. This chain connects TRBV12-3 or TRBV12-4 to TRBJ2-4, with D unclear. This CDR3 has 11 residues. Trimming cost V 2 bases and J 8 bases, with 4 bases left between them. Here the CDR3 DNA reads TGTGCCAGCAGTTTACGGGACATTCAGTACTTC. Protein product: CASSLRDIQYF.

This clonotype was observed many times. J is TRBJ1-6 and V is TRBV28; a possible D gene is TRBD1 (6 bases). The CDR3 has 14 residues. The V gene lost 2 bases and the J gene lost 15 bases, with 17 bases spanning the gap. From germline, CDR1 is MDHEN and CDR2 SYDVKM. Here the CDR3 reads CASSLARGHRVLHF. Here the CDR3 DNA reads TGTGCCAGCAGTTTAGCCAGGGGCCACCGGGTCCTCCACTTT.

This clonotype was seen ten or more times. CDR3 residues: CASSSGTSGGDIQYF. The DNA of the CDR3 is TGCGCCAGCAGCTCTGGGACTAGCGGGGGAGACATTCAGTACTTC. The V and J genes are TRBV5-1 and TRBJ2-4; 14 bases align to TRBD2. V dropped 3 bases and J dropped 8; count of bases not matched to a gene: 4. Germline V CDR1 and CDR2: SGHRS, YFSETQ. The CDR3 is made up of 15 amino acids.

V usage is TRBV5-1 and J usage is TRBJ1-1, with no clear D. V lost 3 bases and J lost 0, with 6 bases in between. Looked up from germline, CDR1 is SGHRS and CDR2 is YFSETQ. CDR3 length: 13 amino acids. This CDR3 reads CASSSQMNTEAFF. CDR3 nucleotides: TGCGCCAGCAGCTCCCAGATGAACACTGAAGCTTTCTTT.

Many counts were recorded for this clonotype. The rearrangement links TRBV5-6 to TRBJ2-7, with no clear D. This CDR3 is 13 amino acids long. V lost 0 bases, J lost 4 bases, and 8 bases lay in between. Germline CDR1 and CDR2: SGHDT and YYEEEE. The CDR3 here is CASSLGRMYEQYF. DNA for the CDR3: TGTGCCAGCAGCTTGGGCAGGATGTACGAGCAGTACTTC.

This clonotype appeared many times. The genes are TRBV4-1 and TRBJ2-1; 7 bases are shared with TRBD2. Germline trimming cut 0 bases from V and 2 bases from J; bases unmatched to any gene: 4. CDR1 MGHRA and CDR2 YSYEKL come from the germline V gene. The CDR3 consists of 16 residues. The CDR3 region has the DNA TGCGCCAGCAGCCAAGATCGCCGGGGGGCCTACAATGAGCAGTTCTTC. Its translation: CASSQDRRGAYNEQFF.